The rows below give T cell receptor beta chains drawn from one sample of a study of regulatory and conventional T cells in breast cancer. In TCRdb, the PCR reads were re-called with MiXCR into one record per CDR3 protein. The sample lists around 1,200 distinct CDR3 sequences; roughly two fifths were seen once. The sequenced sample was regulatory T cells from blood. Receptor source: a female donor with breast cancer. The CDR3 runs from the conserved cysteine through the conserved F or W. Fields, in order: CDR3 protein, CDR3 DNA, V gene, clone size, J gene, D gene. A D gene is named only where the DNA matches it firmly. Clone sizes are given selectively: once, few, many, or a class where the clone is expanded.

CASSKRQDNQPQHF TGTGCCAGCAGTAAACGACAGGATAATCAGCCCCAGCATTTT TRBV2 NA TRBJ1-5 NA
CASSPGDGYGYTF TGCGCCAGCAGTCCGGGGGACGGCTATGGCTACACCTTC TRBV5-1 NA TRBJ1-2 NA
CSARDRRGAVYNEQFF TGCAGTGCTAGAGATCGGCGGGGGGCCGTCTACAATGAGCAGTTCTTC TRBV20-1 large TRBJ2-1 TRBD2
CASSYVRDRNQPQHF TGTGCCAGCAGTTACGTCAGGGATAGGAATCAGCCCCAGCATTTT TRBV6-2/TRBV6-3 NA TRBJ1-5 NA
CASSTQSQHRFYGYTF TGTGCCAGCAGTACGCAGTCTCAACACCGATTCTATGGCTACACCTTC TRBV6-5 large TRBJ1-2 NA
CASSLWRQGEVETQYF TGTGCCAGCAGTTTATGGAGGCAGGGCGAGGTGGAGACCCAGTACTTC TRBV28 NA TRBJ2-5 NA
CASSYEGAYQPQHF TGTGCCAGCAGTTACGAGGGGGCTTATCAGCCCCAGCATTTT TRBV6-6 few TRBJ1-5 TRBD1
CAGSYWTGNQPQHF TGTGCCGGCAGTTACTGGACAGGGAATCAGCCCCAGCATTTT TRBV6-2/TRBV6-3 once TRBJ1-5 TRBD1
CATSAMGEAFF TGTGCCACCAGTGCTATGGGGGAAGCTTTCTTT TRBV24-1 few TRBJ1-1 NA
CAWTAGNYEQYF TGTGCCTGGACTGCGGGGAACTACGAGCAGTACTTC TRBV30 NA TRBJ2-7 NA
CASSGAVTQYF TGTGCCAGTAGTGGAGCGGTTACGCAGTATTTT TRBV19 few TRBJ2-3 NA
CSASRTGATHSGANVLTF TGCAGTGCTAGTAGGACAGGGGCCACCCACTCTGGGGCCAACGTCCTGACTTTC TRBV20-1 few TRBJ2-6 TRBD1
CATSDPGRGYGYTF TGTGCCACCAGTGATCCGGGACGGGGATATGGCTACACCTTC TRBV24-1 few TRBJ1-2 NA
CASSPWSSTDTQYF TGTGCCAGCAGTCCTTGGTCTAGCACAGATACGCAGTATTTT TRBV28 few TRBJ2-3 NA